Below are 3 T cell receptor beta chains sequenced from a single sample in a study of cytomegalovirus exposure and HLA in healthy donors. It was with 60 Vbeta and 13 Jbeta primers that the PCR ran. Clones were sequenced by immunoSEQ multiplex PCR, and TCRdb holds only the in-frame ones, with some missing. The data show tens of thousands of clones, less than 65% seen once. The sequenced sample consisted of PBMCs. Source of these receptors: a woman aged 25-40 years in good health and CMV-seronegative.

V is TRBV11-2 and J is TRBJ2-2, with 14 bases aligning to TRBD2. The CDR3 runs to 16 residues. Germline assignment: CDR1 SGHAT and CDR2 FQNNGV. Trimming removed 4 bases from V and 7 bases from J; junction bases left unmatched: 5. CDR3 sequence: CASSSGLAGVHGELFF. CDR3 DNA sequence: TGTGCCAGCAGCTCGGGACTAGCGGGGGTACACGGGGAGCTGTTTTTT.

The V and J genes are TRBV30 and TRBJ1-5; no clear D gene. V shed 5 bases and J shed 7 bases, with 9 bases lying between them. The V gene's germline CDR1 is GTSNPN and CDR2 SVGIG (reference sequence). This CDR3 region has 11 residues. The CDR3 nucleotides are TGTGCCTGGGTCGGAGGACAGCCCCAGCATTTT. It yields the protein CAWVGGQPQHF.

This chain joins TRBV5-1 and TRBJ2-3; D is perhaps TRBD2 (5 bases). Germline loops: CDR1 SGHRS, CDR2 YFSETQ. Trimming took 2 bases from V and 7 from J, leaving 23 bases between them. There are 17 residues in the CDR3. The CDR3 region is CASSFSSPRSHGNTQYF. In DNA form, the CDR3 reads TGCGCCAGCAGCTTCAGTAGCCCTCGAAGCCACGGGAATACGCAGTATTTT.